The rows below give T cell receptor beta chains drawn from one sample of a study of memory CD4+ T cells and cytomegalovirus serostatus. TCRdb keeps only in-frame clones here, not all; method: immunoSEQ multiplex PCR. The sample yields 56,000 or so clones, roughly 75% seen once. The sample was memory CD4+ T cells from blood. The receptors here all came from an adult in good health and CMV-seronegative. Some clones in this sample may be carry-over from other donors' samples. The CDR3 runs from the conserved cysteine through the conserved F or W. A D gene is named only where the DNA matches it firmly. Clone size is stated in some rows and not others, as once, few, many or a class when expanded.

J gene,CDR3 length,clone size,V gene,D gene,CDR3 protein,CDR3 DNA
TRBJ2-3,17,.,TRBV11-1,TRBD1,CASSPRSGTGRTDTQYF,TGTGCCAGCAGCCCCAGGTCGGGGACAGGGAGGACAGATACGCAGTATTTT
TRBJ1-5,15,many,TRBV28,.,CASSPQGFGNQPQHF,TGTGCCAGCAGTCCACAGGGTTTTGGCAATCAGCCCCAGCATTTT
TRBJ1-1,12,few,TRBV30,.,CAWCLGSTEAFF,TGTGCCTGGTGTTTAGGGTCGACTGAAGCTTTCTTT
TRBJ2-7,16,.,TRBV18,TRBD2,CASSPPGRGVGYEQYF,TGTGCCAGCTCACCACCGGGGAGGGGTGTTGGGTACGAGCAGTACTTC
TRBJ1-4,14,.,TRBV7-3,.,CASSSWQGNEKLFF,TGTGCCAGCAGCTCCTGGCAGGGCAATGAAAAACTGTTTTTT
TRBJ1-3,14,.,TRBV30,TRBD1,CAWARQGPGNTIYF,TGTGCCTGGGCGCGACAGGGTCCTGGAAACACCATATATTTT
TRBJ1-1,13,.,TRBV5-4,.,CASSLDLNTEAFF,TGTGCCAGCAGCTTGGACTTGAACACTGAAGCTTTCTTT
TRBJ1-5,14,.,TRBV30,.,CAWSVHSGIEPQHF,TGTGCCTGGAGTGTACATTCCGGTATCGAGCCCCAGCATTTT
TRBJ1-2,12,.,TRBV30,.,CAWRRGGYGYTF,TGTGCCTGGAGACGGGGGGGCTATGGCTACACCTTC
TRBJ2-5,13,once,TRBV6-1,TRBD2,CASRAPGGETQYF,TGTGCCAGCAGAGCACCGGGGGGGGAGACCCAGTACTTC
TRBJ2-2,14,once,TRBV9,.,CASRGNANTGELFF,TGTGCCAGCAGGGGAAACGCGAACACCGGGGAGCTGTTTTTT
TRBJ2-3,16,once,TRBV30,TRBD2,CAWDGTSGSRTDTQYF,TGTGCCTGGGACGGGACTAGCGGGAGCCGCACAGATACGCAGTATTTT
TRBJ2-1,13,.,TRBV5-6,.,CASSLQGPYEQFF,TGTGCCAGCAGCTTGCAAGGGCCCTATGAGCAGTTCTTC
TRBJ1-2,11,.,TRBV30,.,CAWSVLYGYTF,TGTGCCTGGAGTGTACTCTATGGCTACACCTTC
TRBJ2-7,14,.,TRBV5-1,.,CASSLEVPSDEQYF,TGCGCCAGCAGCTTGGAGGTTCCGTCCGACGAGCAGTACTTC
TRBJ2-1,12,few,TRBV10-3,TRBD1,CAIGQGGDEQFF,TGTGCCATCGGACAGGGTGGGGATGAGCAGTTCTTC
TRBJ1-2,13,.,TRBV19,TRBD1,CASSRDSNYGYTF,TGTGCCAGTAGTCGGGACAGCAACTATGGCTACACCTTC
TRBJ2-7,14,.,TRBV5-4,.,CASSHQTRPYEQYF,TGTGCCAGCAGTCACCAGACCAGGCCCTACGAGCAGTACTTC
TRBJ2-7,13,.,TRBV7-6,.,CASSLGKETKQYF,TGTGCCAGCAGCTTAGGAAAAGAAACTAAGCAGTACTTC
TRBJ2-7,13,once,TRBV10-1,.,CASSATPSSDRYF,TGCGCCAGCAGCGCCACTCCTTCTAGCGATCGGTACTTC